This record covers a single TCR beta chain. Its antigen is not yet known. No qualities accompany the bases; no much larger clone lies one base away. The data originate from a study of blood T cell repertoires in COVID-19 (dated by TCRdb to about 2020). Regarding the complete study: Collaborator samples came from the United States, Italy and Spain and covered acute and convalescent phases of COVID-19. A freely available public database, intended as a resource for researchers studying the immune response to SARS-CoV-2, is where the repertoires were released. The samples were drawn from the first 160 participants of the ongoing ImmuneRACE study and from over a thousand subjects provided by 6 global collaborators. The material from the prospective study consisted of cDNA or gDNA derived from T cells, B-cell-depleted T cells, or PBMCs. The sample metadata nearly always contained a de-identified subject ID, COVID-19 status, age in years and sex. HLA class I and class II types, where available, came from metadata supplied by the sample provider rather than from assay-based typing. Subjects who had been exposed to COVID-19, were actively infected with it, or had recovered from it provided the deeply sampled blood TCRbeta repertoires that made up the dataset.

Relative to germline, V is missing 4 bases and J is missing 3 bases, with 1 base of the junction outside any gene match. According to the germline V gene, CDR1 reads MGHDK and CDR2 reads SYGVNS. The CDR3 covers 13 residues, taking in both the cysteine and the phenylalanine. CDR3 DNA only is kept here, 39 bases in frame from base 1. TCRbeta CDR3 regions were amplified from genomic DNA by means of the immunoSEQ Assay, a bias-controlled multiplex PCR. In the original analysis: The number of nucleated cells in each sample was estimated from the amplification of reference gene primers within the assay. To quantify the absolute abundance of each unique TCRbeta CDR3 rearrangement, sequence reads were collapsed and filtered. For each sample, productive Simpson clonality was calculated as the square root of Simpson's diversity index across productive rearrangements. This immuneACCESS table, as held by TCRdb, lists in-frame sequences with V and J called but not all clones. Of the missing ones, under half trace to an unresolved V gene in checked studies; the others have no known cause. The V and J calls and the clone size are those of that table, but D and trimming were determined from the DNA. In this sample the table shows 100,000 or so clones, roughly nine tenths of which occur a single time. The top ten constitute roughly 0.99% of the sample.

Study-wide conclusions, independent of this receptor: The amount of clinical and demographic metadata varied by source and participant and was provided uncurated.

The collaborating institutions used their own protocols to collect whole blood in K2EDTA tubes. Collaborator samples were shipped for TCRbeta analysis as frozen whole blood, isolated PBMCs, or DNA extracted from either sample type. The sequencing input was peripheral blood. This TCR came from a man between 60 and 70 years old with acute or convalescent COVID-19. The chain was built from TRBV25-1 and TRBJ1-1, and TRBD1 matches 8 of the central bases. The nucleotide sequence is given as TGTGCCAGCAGTGGGACAGGGCACACTGAAGCTTTCTTT. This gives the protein CASSGTGHTEAFF.